This section outlines one T cell receptor beta chain sequence together with its context. What it binds is unknown. The sample belongs to a study of T cell responses to AZD1222 COVID-19 vaccine. Method: immunoSEQ multiplex PCR; TCRdb's copy keeps in-frame clones and lacks some. The sample consists of approximately 120,000 clones, around 93% of them appearing once. Germline CDR1 is SGHRS and CDR2 is YFSETQ. V lost 0 bases, J lost 3 bases, and 18 bases lay in between. The CDR3 is 17 residues long. General study results and limits: Baseline testing showed seropositivity in only six or seven AZD1222 recipients. Clonal diversity may have been underestimated, and the donors were mostly white British, with more females than males.

The chain combines TRBV5-1 with TRBJ1-1; D is ambiguous. Sequencing used peripheral blood, obtained on day 0 of AZD1222 vaccination. This sequence originates from an adult in good health. The CDR3 here is CASSLAIRRAGDTEAFF. CDR3 sequence (DNA): TGCGCCAGCAGCTTGGCCATCCGGAGGGCGGGAGACACTGAAGCTTTCTTT.